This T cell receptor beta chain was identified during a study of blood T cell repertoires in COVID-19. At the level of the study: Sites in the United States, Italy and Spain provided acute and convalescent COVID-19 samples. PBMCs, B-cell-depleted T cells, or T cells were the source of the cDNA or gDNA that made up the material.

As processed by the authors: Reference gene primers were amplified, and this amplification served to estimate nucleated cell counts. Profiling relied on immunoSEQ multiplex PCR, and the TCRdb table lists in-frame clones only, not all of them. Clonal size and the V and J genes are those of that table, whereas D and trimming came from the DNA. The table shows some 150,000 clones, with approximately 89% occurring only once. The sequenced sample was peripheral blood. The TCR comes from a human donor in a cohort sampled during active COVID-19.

CDR3 DNA: TGCGCCAGCAGCGAGGACAGGGGGCTGTACAATGAGCAGTTCTTC. It encodes CASSEDRGLYNEQFF. V and J are TRBV10-1 and TRBJ2-1, with 11 bases lining up with TRBD1. Germline trimming cut 6 bases from V and 4 bases from J; bases unmatched to any gene: 5. This CDR3 contains 15 residues. Germline-derived CDR1 and CDR2 are WNHNN and SYGVQD (reference sequence).